This T cell receptor (beta chain) was observed in a study of blood T cell repertoires in COVID-19. About the research overall: Some COVID-19 samples were acute and others convalescent; all came from the United States, Italy and Spain.

Germline assignment: CDR1 SGHAT and CDR2 FQNNGV. The length of the CDR3 is 13 residues. Trimming shortened V by 1 base and J by 6 bases, and 7 bases separated the two germline ends. Assay: immunoSEQ multiplex PCR; the TCRdb copy retains only in-frame clones and omits some. The sample contains over 400,000 clones, 80% to 90% of which appear only once. The chain employs TRBV11-2 and TRBJ2-1, with D maybe TRBD1 (5 bases). This sequence originates from a human donor in a cohort sampled during active COVID-19. The material sequenced was peripheral blood. CDR3 in amino acids: CASSLGGLNEQFF. The DNA for the CDR3 is TGTGCCAGCAGCTTAGGGGGCCTCAATGAGCAGTTCTTC.